This note documents a single T cell receptor (beta chain) sequence. The sample holds a few counts of this clonotype. Its antigen target is currently unknown. No qualities accompany the bases; no much larger clone lies one base away. Donors were a few dozen systemically healthy Caucasian individuals from Russia aged roughly 6 to 100 years. Each donor gave approximately 9.3 milliliters of peripheral blood, collected into EDTA-treated Vacutainer tubes. Ficoll-Paque density-gradient centrifugation was used to isolate PBMCs, with at least 6.5 million per sample. Total RNA, at least 6 micrograms per sample, was extracted from PBMCs with Trizol reagent. For every donor, flow cytometry on a PBMC aliquot measured the percentage of naive CD45RAhigh/CD27high T cells. This sample stems from a study of blood T cells in healthy people across ages (dated by TCRdb to about 2015). Study-level background: In model experiments, template switching captured about one uniquely barcoded TCR beta cDNA molecule for every two T cells. Using deep sequencing normalized with unique cDNA molecular identifiers, the study measured how TCR beta repertoire diversity changes with age. The donors were split into four age groups: young (average around 15 years), middle-aged (around 37), aged (over 55) and long-lived (about 82). To avoid experimental bias, donors of different ages were spread randomly across the sequencing lanes. The study analyzed two additional independent replicas of 1 million unique cDNA reads from the same blood draw for two donors, one aged 18 to 30 and one aged 80 or older. What the research found in general, with its limitations: Estimates of total diversity from one million sequenced T cells were regarded as lower bounds and underestimates. Compared with the aged group, more naive CD4+ T cells, fewer expanded clones and increased TCR diversity were shown by the long-lived group, suggesting age selection. Since profiling was done on bulk unsorted PBMCs, naive and antigen-experienced compartments could not be conclusively compared. A strong correlation was found between observed TCR beta diversity and the percentage of naive T cells measured by flow cytometry. Because the CMV infection status of the donors was unknown, age-related changes in expanded clonotypes may potentially have been confounded. As age increased, observed TCR beta diversity per million T cells dropped in a roughly linear way, and a significant reduction was already evident by age 40.

The method behind the library was 5' RACE. Reads for this sample came from an Illumina HiSeq 2500. A second roughly 7 to 12 cycle PCR used a sample-barcoded 5' primer and a J-beta primer mix. A unique molecular identifier was introduced onto each TCR beta cDNA molecule by a template-switch 5' adaptor carrying 12 random nucleotides. Each sample yielded at least 2.5 million CDR3-containing paired-end reads. First-strand cDNA was synthesized from all RNA with the Mint cDNA synthesis kit, primed by a TRBC-specific oligonucleotide. After uracil-DNA glycosylase treatment, a first 18-cycle PCR used universal primers M1SS and BC2_uni_R on all cDNA. For the original study's pipeline: For normalization, 1 million high-quality reads were randomly selected from each sample, with every read carrying a distinct molecular identifier. Reads sharing molecular identifiers were discarded rather than binned into consensus sequences. MiTCR, run with a Q25 quality threshold and the strictest error-elimination algorithm, handled CDR3 identification, clonotype clustering and error correction. A nonparametric unseen species model using Euler transformation provided a lower-bound estimate of total TCR beta diversity. TCRdb ran its own pipeline on the public reads, namely fastp trimming at Q25 and MiXCR clone calling, and kept in-frame beta chains. Each record represents a unique CDR3 protein, reported with the most common genes and DNA among its rows. The V and J calls were determined by TCRdb, not by the authors. The sample has 790,000 or so distinct CDR3 sequences on record, 56% of them singletons. The top ten clonotypes cover roughly 26% of the sample.

Sequences MNHEY (CDR1) and SVGEGT (CDR2) are obtained from the germline V gene. The CDR3 runs 13 residues from the cysteine to the phenylalanine. The read is trimmed to its CDR3 DNA, 39 bases read in frame from base 1. Relative to germline, V is 4 bases shorter and J is 5 bases shorter, with 11 bases between their ends. The sequenced material came from blood. The V and J genes are TRBV6-2 or TRBV6-3 and TRBJ2-5, with the D gene not clear enough to name. The origin of this receptor is a man aged 40-55 years in good health. The CDR3: CASSSYDLETQYF. The nucleotide sequence reads as follows: TGTGCCAGCAGTTCCTACGATCTGGAGACCCAGTACTTC.